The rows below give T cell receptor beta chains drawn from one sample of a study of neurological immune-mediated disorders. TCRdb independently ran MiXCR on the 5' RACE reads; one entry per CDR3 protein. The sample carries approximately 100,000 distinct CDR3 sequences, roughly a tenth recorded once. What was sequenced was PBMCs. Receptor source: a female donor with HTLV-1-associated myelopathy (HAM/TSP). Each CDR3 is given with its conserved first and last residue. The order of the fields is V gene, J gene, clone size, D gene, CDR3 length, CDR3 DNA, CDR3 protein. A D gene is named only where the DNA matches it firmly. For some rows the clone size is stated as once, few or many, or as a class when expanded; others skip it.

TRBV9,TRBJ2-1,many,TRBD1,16,TGTGCCAGCAGCGTAGAAGGACAGGGTTCCTACAATGAGCAGTTCTTC,CASSVEGQGSYNEQFF
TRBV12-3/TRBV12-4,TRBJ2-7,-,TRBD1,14,TGTGCCAGCAGTGAACGACAGGGTTCGAGCGAGCAGTACTTC,CASSERQGSSEQYF
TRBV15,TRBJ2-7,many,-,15,TGTGCCACCAGCAGAGATTTGGCAGGTAACTACGAGCAGTACTTC,CATSRDLAGNYEQYF
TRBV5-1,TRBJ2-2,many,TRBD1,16,TGCGCCAGCAGCACCTCCGGGACAGGTCGTTTTGGGGAGCTGTTTTTT,CASSTSGTGRFGELFF
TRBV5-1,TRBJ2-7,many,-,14,TGCGCCAGCAGCCCCGCTGGGGCCAGCCACGAGCAGTACTTC,CASSPAGASHEQYF
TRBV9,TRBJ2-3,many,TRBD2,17,TGTGCCAGCAGCCCACCCGACCCCGGACTAGACCCAGATACGCAGTATTTT,CASSPPDPGLDPDTQYF
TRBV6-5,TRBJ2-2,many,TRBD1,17,TGTGCCAGCAGTTACCACCTAGACAGGGGTGACACCGGGGAGCTGTTTTTT,CASSYHLDRGDTGELFF
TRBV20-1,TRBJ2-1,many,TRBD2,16,TGCAGTGCTAGAGTAAGCGGGGGTAGCGCCTACAATGAGCAGTTCTTC,CSARVSGGSAYNEQFF
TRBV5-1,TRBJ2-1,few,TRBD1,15,TGCGCCAGCAGCCCGGGGACAGACTCCTACAATGAGCAGTTCTTC,CASSPGTDSYNEQFF
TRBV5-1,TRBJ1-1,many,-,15,TGCGCCAGCAGCTTGGGGGACTTCCTGAGGACTGAAGCTTTCTTT,CASSLGDFLRTEAFF
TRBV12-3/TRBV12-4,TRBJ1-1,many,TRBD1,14,TGTGCCAGCACCCCGGACAGGGGAAACACTGAAGCTTTCTTT,CASTPDRGNTEAFF
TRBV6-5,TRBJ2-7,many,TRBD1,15,TGTGCCAGCCAGGGGGCAGGGTGGGCAGGGAACGAGCAGTACTTC,CASQGAGWAGNEQYF
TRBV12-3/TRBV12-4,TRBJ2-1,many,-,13,TGTGCCAGCAGCCCCGGAGCCTACAATGAGCAGTTCTTC,CASSPGAYNEQFF
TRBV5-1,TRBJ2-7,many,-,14,TGCGCCAGCAGCCCCACGGGACCGCCCTACGAGCAGTACTTC,CASSPTGPPYEQYF
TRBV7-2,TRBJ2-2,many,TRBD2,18,TGTGCCAGCAGCCCCTTAACCACTAGCGGGGGTGTTTCCGGGGAGCTGTTTTTT,CASSPLTTSGGVSGELFF
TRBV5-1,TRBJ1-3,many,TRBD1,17,TGCGCCAGCAGCTTTGGACAGGGAGGTCTGCGAGGAAACACCATATATTTT,CASSFGQGGLRGNTIYF
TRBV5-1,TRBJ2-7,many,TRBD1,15,TGCGCCAGCAGCACTGGACAGGGAGGTTTCTCCGAGCAGTACTTC,CASSTGQGGFSEQYF
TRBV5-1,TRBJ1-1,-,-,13,TGCGCCAGCAACTATTCAGGGGACACTGAAGCTTTCTTT,CASNYSGDTEAFF
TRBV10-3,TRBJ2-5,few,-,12,TGTGCCACCTCGTCGGGCTCGGGGACCCAGTACTTC,CATSSGSGTQYF
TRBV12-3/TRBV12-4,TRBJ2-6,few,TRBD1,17,TGTGCCAGCAGCTCTACCGGGACAGGGGCTGGGGCCAACGTCCTGACTTTC,CASSSTGTGAGANVLTF
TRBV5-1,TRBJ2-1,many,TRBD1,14,TGCGCCAGCACCCGGACAGGGGCCTACAATGAGCAGTTCTTC,CASTRTGAYNEQFF
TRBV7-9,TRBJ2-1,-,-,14,TGTGCCAGCAGCTTATTCTGGGCCTACAATGAGCAGTTCTTC,CASSLFWAYNEQFF
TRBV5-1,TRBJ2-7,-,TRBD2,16,TGCGCCAGCAGCTTGGGGCCTAGCGGGGGCTCCTACGAGCAGTACTTC,CASSLGPSGGSYEQYF
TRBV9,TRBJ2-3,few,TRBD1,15,TGTGCCAGCAGCGTAGAGGGGGCGACACGAGATACGCAGTATTTT,CASSVEGATRDTQYF
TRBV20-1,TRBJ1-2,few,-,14,TGCAGTGCTAGAGATAGGGCGGCTCTCTATGGCTACACCTTC,CSARDRAALYGYTF
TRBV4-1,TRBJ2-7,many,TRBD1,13,TGCGCCAGCAGCCAGAGACAGGGCTGGGAGCAGTACTTC,CASSQRQGWEQYF
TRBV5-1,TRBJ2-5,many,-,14,TGCGCCAGCAGCTTGGAATCGTCCCTGGGGACCCAGTACTTC,CASSLESSLGTQYF
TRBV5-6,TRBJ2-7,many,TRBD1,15,TGTGCCAGCAGAAGGGACAGGGGGACGATATCCGAGCAGTACTTC,CASRRDRGTISEQYF
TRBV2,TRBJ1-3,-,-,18,TGTGCCAGCAGTGAAGCTGTACCCTCCAGGGTGACTGGAAACACCATATATTTT,CASSEAVPSRVTGNTIYF
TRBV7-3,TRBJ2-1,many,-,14,TGTGCCAGCAGTCGAGGGGGCTCCTACAATGAGCAGTTCTTC,CASSRGGSYNEQFF
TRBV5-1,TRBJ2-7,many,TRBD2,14,TGCGCCAGCAGCTCCGGGACTAGCTCCTACGAGCAGTACTTC,CASSSGTSSYEQYF
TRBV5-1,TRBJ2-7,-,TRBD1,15,TGCGCCAGCAGCGGCGGGACAGGGGGATCCAGCGAGCAGTACTTC,CASSGGTGGSSEQYF
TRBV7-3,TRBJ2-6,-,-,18,TGTGCCAGCAGCTTCAACCCCCGTGGCGCGTCTGGGGCCAACGTCCTGACTTTC,CASSFNPRGASGANVLTF
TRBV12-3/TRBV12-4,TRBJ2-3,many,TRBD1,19,TGTGCCAGCAGTTTAGTTTTACGGGGAGGACAGGGATTGCGCGATACGCAGTATTTT,CASSLVLRGGQGLRDTQYF
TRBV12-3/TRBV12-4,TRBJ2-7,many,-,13,TGTGCCAGCACGGTAGGGACCTCCTACGAGCAGTACTTC,CASTVGTSYEQYF
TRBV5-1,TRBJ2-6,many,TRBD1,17,TGCGCCAGCAGCGCCGACAGGGCGATCTCTGGGGCCAACGTCCTGACTTTC,CASSADRAISGANVLTF
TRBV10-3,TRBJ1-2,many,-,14,TGTGCCATCAGTAACACCCCATCCAACTATGGCTACACCTTC,CAISNTPSNYGYTF
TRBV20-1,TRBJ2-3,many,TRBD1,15,TGCAGTGCTAGCTTGCTGGACAGGGTCACAGATACGCAGTATTTT,CSASLLDRVTDTQYF
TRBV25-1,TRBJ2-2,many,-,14,TGTGCCAGCAGTGGCACCCAAGGAGGCGGGGAGCTGTTTTTT,CASSGTQGGGELFF
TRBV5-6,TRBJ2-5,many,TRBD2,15,TGTGCCAGCAGCTTGATGGGACTAGCGCAAGAGACCCAGTACTTC,CASSLMGLAQETQYF
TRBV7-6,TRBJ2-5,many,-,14,TGTGCCAGCAGCTCAGACAGGCTTCAAGAGACCCAGTACTTC,CASSSDRLQETQYF
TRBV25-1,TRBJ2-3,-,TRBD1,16,TGTGCCAGCAGTGGTCGACAGGGGGGGAGCACAGATACGCAGTATTTT,CASSGRQGGSTDTQYF
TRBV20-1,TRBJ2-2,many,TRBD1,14,TGCAGTGCGGAAGGACAGGCGGGCACCGGGGAGCTGTTTTTT,CSAEGQAGTGELFF
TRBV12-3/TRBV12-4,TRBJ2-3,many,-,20,TGTGCCAGCAGCCCCCGGGGAGGAGATCTAGCAGTCGGTAGTTCAGATACGCAGTATTTT,CASSPRGGDLAVGSSDTQYF
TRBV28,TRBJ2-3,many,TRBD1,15,TGTGCCAGCAGTTATGGGACAGGGGGGACAGATACGCAGTATTTT,CASSYGTGGTDTQYF
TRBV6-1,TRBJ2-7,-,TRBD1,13,TGTGCCAGCAGGACAGGGAGCTCCTACGAGCAGTACTTC,CASRTGSSYEQYF
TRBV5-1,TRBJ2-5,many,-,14,TGCGCCAGCAGCTTGGGACGGTTCCAAGAGACCCAGTACTTC,CASSLGRFQETQYF
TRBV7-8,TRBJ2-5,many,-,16,TGTGCCAGCAGCCTCGGTCTAGTGGGGATCCAAGAGACCCAGTACTTC,CASSLGLVGIQETQYF
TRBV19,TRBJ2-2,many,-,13,TGTGCCAGTAGTCACAGCCAGACCGGGGAGCTGTTTTTT,CASSHSQTGELFF
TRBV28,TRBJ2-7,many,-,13,TGTGCCAGCAGATCGGGATTCTACTACGAGCAGTACTTC,CASRSGFYYEQYF
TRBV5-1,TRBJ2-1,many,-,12,TGCGCCAGCAGCCAGGGGTACAATGAGCAGTTCTTC,CASSQGYNEQFF